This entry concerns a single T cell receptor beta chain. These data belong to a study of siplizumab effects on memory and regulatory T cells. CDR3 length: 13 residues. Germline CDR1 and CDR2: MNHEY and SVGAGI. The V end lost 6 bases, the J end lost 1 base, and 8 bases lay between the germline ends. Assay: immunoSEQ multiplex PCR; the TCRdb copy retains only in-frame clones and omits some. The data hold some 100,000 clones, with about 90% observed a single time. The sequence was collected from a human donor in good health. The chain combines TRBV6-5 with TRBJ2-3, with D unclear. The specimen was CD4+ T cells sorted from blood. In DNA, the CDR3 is TGTGCCAGCAGCCCCCCCGGCACAGATACGCAGTATTTT. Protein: CASSPPGTDTQYF.